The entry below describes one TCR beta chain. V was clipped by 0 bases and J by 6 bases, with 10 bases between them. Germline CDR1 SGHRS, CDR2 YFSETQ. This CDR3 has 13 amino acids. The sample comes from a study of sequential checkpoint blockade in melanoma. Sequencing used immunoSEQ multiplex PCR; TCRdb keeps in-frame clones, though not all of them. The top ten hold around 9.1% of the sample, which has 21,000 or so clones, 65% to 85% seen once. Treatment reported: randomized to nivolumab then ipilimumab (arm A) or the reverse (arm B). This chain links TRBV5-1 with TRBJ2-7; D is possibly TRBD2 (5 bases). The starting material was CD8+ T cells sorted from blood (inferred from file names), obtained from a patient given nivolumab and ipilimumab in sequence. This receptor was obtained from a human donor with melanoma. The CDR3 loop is CASSLGGVGEQYF. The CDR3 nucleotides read TGCGCCAGCAGCTTGGGGGGAGTGGGCGAGCAGTACTTC. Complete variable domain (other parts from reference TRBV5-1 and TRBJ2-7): KAGVTQTPRYLIKTRGQQVTLSCSPISGHRSVSWYQQTPGQGLQFLFEYFSETQRNKGNFPGRFSGRQFSNSRSEMNVSTLELGDSALYLCASSLGGVGEQYFGPGTRLTVT.